The 21 T cell receptor beta chains below come from one sample, sequenced in a study of T-cell memory formation after mild COVID-19. TCRdb passed the 5' RACE reads through MiXCR, listing each CDR3 protein once. This table has over 5,500 distinct CDR3 sequences, about three fifths appearing once. The sequencing sample was made of PBMCs or a T cell subset sorted from them (not recorded which). The receptors stem from an adult who had mild COVID-19 (a few samples of this study predate the infection). Cell type and time point are not known.

A few counts support this clonotype. CDR3 in DNA: TGTGCCAGCAGCCAGGGACTAGCATACAATGAGCAGTTCTTC. Translating it yields CASSQGLAYNEQFF. The chain employs TRBV4-2 and TRBJ2-1, with 9 bases fitting TRBD2. The junction had 1 base not matched to a gene; V was cut back by 3 bases and J by 4 bases. This CDR3 spans 14 amino acids. CDR1 is LGHNA and CDR2 is YNFKEQ in the germline V gene.

J is TRBJ2-1 and V is TRBV5-1; 9 bases are shared with TRBD2. After removal of 3 bases from V and 9 bases from J, the junction contained 4 bases not matched to a gene. This CDR3 region has 13 residues. Germline assignment: CDR1 SGHRS and CDR2 YFSETQ. CDR3 sequence: CASSWGTSTEQFF. The CDR3 coding sequence is TGCGCCAGCAGCTGGGGGACTAGCACTGAGCAGTTCTTC.

This clonotype occurred once. The chain is built from TRBV20-1 and TRBJ1-5, with D unresolved. CDR3 length equals 14 residues. Trimming pared 3 bases from V and 3 bases from J, leaving 12 bases between. Germline CDR1 DFQATT, CDR2 SNEGSKA (reference sequence). Written as DNA, the CDR3 is TGCAGTGCTAGCCCCGACGCAAACAATCAGCCCCAGCATTTT. Translating it yields CSASPDANNQPQHF.

The chain uses TRBV5-1 and TRBJ2-3; 7 nucleotides match TRBD2. This CDR3 spans 16 amino acids. Germline CDR1 and CDR2: SGHRS and YFSETQ. V was clipped by 5 bases and J by 0 bases; unmatched bases: 9. For the CDR3, the DNA is TGCGCCAGCAGACTCCAAGGAGCGGGAAGCACAGATACGCAGTATTTT. Residues: CASRLQGAGSTDTQYF.

This clonotype occurred once. V gene TRBV5-1 combines with J gene TRBJ2-7; TRBD2 is a possible D gene (5 bases). Germline V lookup: CDR1 SGHRS, CDR2 YFSETQ. Trimming took 1 base from V and 3 from J, leaving 8 bases between them. This CDR3 is 13 amino acids long. The CDR3 DNA reads as TGCGCCAGCAGCTTGCAGGAGGACTACGAGCAGTACTTC. Translating gives CASSLQEDYEQYF.

Relative to its sample, this clonotype is medium-sized. The chain links TRBV6-1 to TRBJ2-1; D is unresolved. The CDR3 runs to 11 residues. Germline CDR1 and CDR2: MNHNS and SASEGT. Trimming took off 2 bases at V and 7 bases at J, with 3 bases between the two ends. The CDR3 DNA follows: TGTGCCAGCAGTGAACCGAATGAGCAGTTCTTC. Translation gives CASSEPNEQFF.

This clonotype was seen a single time. The rearrangement joins TRBV7-9 to TRBJ1-4; possible D gene TRBD1, 6 bases. Trimming took off 6 bases at V and 8 bases at J, with 10 bases between the two ends. CDR1 SEHNR and CDR2 FQNEAQ come from the germline V gene (reference sequence). The CDR3 is 12 amino acids. Here the CDR3 DNA reads TGTGCCAGCAGTAGAACAGGGGAAAAACTGTTTTTT. Protein sequence: CASSRTGEKLFF.

This clonotype was seen just once. The chain combines TRBV20-1 with TRBJ2-5; 7 bases line up with TRBD1. The V gene's germline CDR1 is DFQATT and CDR2 SNEGSKA (reference sequence). Losses at the gene ends were 5 bases for V and 5 bases for J; bases not matched to a gene: 11. CDR3 length: 14 residues. The CDR3 here is CSARRGSNWETQYF. CDR3 bases: TGCAGTGCTCGCAGGGGGAGCAATTGGGAGACCCAGTACTTC.

This clonotype is labeled as medium-sized. V usage is TRBV9 and J usage is TRBJ1-2; D possibly corresponds to TRBD1 (6 bases). Germline V CDR1 and CDR2: SGDLS, YYNGEE. The CDR3 has 13 amino acids. V was pared by 2 bases and J by 2 bases, with 7 bases between. The chain's CDR3 is CASSVDRNYGYTF. CDR3 DNA sequence: TGTGCCAGCAGCGTGGACAGAAACTATGGCTACACCTTC.

This clonotype was seen a single time. In DNA form, the CDR3 reads TGTGCCAGCAGTTACGGGGGGACAGGGGGCTACGAGCAGTACTTC. Translating gives CASSYGGTGGYEQYF. The chain has TRBV6-2 or TRBV6-3 and TRBJ2-7; TRBD1 agrees at 11 bases. With 2 bases clipped from V and 3 bases from J, the junction kept 3 bases outside the gene matches. In germline, CDR1 is MNHEY, CDR2 SVGEGT. This CDR3 has 15 amino acids.

V gene TRBV19 combines with J gene TRBJ2-1; tentatively, D is TRBD1 (6 bases). The germline CDR1 and CDR2 sequences are LNHDA and SQIVND (reference sequence). Deletions cut 11 bases from V and 6 bases from J, with 17 bases between. CDR3 length equals 13 residues. CDR3 in amino acids: CASAGTQLNEQFF. The CDR3 DNA sequence: TGTGCCTCGGCCGGGACACAACTCAATGAGCAGTTCTTC.

The V call is TRBV6-2 or TRBV6-3, the J call TRBJ2-7; 7 positions match TRBD2. This CDR3 spans 13 amino acids. The trim removed 6 bases at V and 3 bases at J, leaving 5 bases unmatched. CDR1 is MNHEY, CDR2 SVGEGT, per germline. CDR3 bases: TGTGCCAGCAGGCCCGGGGGGATCTACGAGCAGTACTTC. It encodes CASRPGGIYEQYF.

This clonotype is medium-sized by share. The chain joins TRBV5-1 to TRBJ2-2, with D uncertain. The V end lost 4 bases, the J end lost 0 bases, and 13 bases lay between the germline ends. Germline CDR1 and CDR2: SGHRS and YFSETQ. This CDR3 spans 16 amino acids. The CDR3 protein is CASSPRAVPNTGELFF. CDR3 coding DNA: TGCGCCAGCAGCCCCCGGGCGGTTCCGAACACCGGGGAGCTGTTTTTT.

The chain is built from TRBV7-6 and TRBJ2-5; no clear D. The CDR3 sequence is 12 residues long. CDR1 and CDR2 (germline): SGHVS, FNYEAQ. Trimming removed 5 bases from V and 5 bases from J, with 9 bases in between. The CDR3 is CASSDPRETQYF. The CDR3 DNA reads TGTGCCAGCAGCGACCCAAGGGAGACCCAGTACTTC. The full variable domain, with the rest looked up from reference TRBV7-6 and TRBJ2-5, is GAGVSQSPRYKVTKRGQDVALRCDPISGHVSLYWYRQALGQGPEFLTYFNYEAQQDKSGLPNDRFSAERPEGSISTLTIQRTEQRDSAMYRCASSDPRETQYFGPGTRLLVL.

This clonotype was counted ten times or more. The V call is TRBV19, the J call TRBJ2-3; tentatively, D is TRBD1 (5 bases). The CDR3 loop spans 14 amino acids. Trimming left V 5 bases short and J 1 base short, with 10 bases between. From germline, CDR1 is LNHDA and CDR2 SQIVND (reference sequence). The DNA for the CDR3 is TGTGCCAGTAGTCTGACAGCCCGCACAGATACGCAGTATTTT. It yields the protein CASSLTARTDTQYF.

This chain links TRBV24-1 with TRBJ2-3; 11 bases are a match to TRBD2. V gave up 5 bases and J gave up 0 bases; unmatched junction bases: 12. The germline V gene has CDR1 KGHDR and CDR2 SFDVKD. The CDR3 has 19 amino acids. The CDR3 sequence: CATSGAPGTSGASTDTQYF. CDR3 DNA sequence: TGTGCCACCAGTGGAGCGCCCGGGACTAGCGGAGCTAGCACAGATACGCAGTATTTT.

V usage is TRBV3-1 and J usage is TRBJ1-6, with D unclear. The germline V gene encodes CDR1 LGHDT and CDR2 YNNKEL (reference sequence). V lost 0 bases and J lost 10, with 10 bases in between. This CDR3 has 14 residues. The CDR3 DNA reads TGTGCCAGCAGCCAAGATAGGGTAGGATCACCCCTCCACTTT. It encodes CASSQDRVGSPLHF.

Written as DNA, the CDR3 is TGTGCCAGCAGCGTGGGACAGGTCTCCTACAATGAGCAGTTCTTC. Encoded protein: CASSVGQVSYNEQFF. J is TRBJ2-1 and V is TRBV7-6, with 8 positions matching TRBD1. The CDR3 extends over 15 amino acids. Trimming at V came to 5 bases and at J to 0 bases, leaving 3 bases not matched to a gene. The germline gives CDR1 SGHVS, CDR2 FNYEAQ.

V is TRBV3-1 and J is TRBJ2-3; 7 nucleotides agree with TRBD2. The V gene's germline CDR1 is LGHDT and CDR2 YNNKEL (reference sequence). The CDR3 has 15 amino acids. The J segment lost 4 bases and the V segment lost 3 bases, leaving 7 bases of the junction unmatched. CDR3 coding DNA: TGTGCCAGCAGCCAGCAGGCGGGGGTTGCAGATACGCAGTATTTT. Translated, it gives CASSQQAGVADTQYF.

In its sample, this clonotype is medium-sized. This chain joins TRBV5-1 and TRBJ1-4, with D unresolved. This CDR3 has 15 residues. Germline V gene data show CDR1 as SGHRS and CDR2 as YFSETQ. Trimming stripped 0 bases from V and 3 bases from J, with 9 bases between. The CDR3 sequence: CASSLDWGANEKLFF. Here the CDR3 DNA reads TGCGCCAGCAGCTTGGACTGGGGAGCTAATGAAAAACTGTTTTTT.

CDR3 in amino acids: CASSQDSSNEQFF. DNA of the CDR3: TGCGCCAGCAGCCAAGATAGCTCGAACGAGCAGTTCTTC. V and J are TRBV4-3 and TRBJ2-1; D not resolved. The V gene's germline CDR1 is LGHNA and CDR2 YSLEER. Trimming took 0 bases from V and 10 from J, leaving 10 bases between them. CDR3 size: 13 residues.